The clone carrying this TCR beta chain was seen more than once but under ten times. Its antigen is still unknown. The germline V and J ends were trimmed by 2 bases and 3 bases, with 5 bases remaining between them. Germline V gene lookup returns CDR1 MGHRA and CDR2 YSYEKL. The length of the CDR3 is 13 residues. These data are taken from a study of blood T cells in healthy people across ages. The overall study: About one barcoded beta molecule per two T cells came from capture by template switching. Findings of the study overall: Researchers report that TCR beta diversity correlated strongly with naive T cell percentage.

Investigators took approximately 9.4 milliliters of peripheral blood from every donor. The use of a sample-barcoded 5' primer and a J-beta primer mix characterized a second PCR of 7 to 11 cycles. A 12-random-nucleotide template-switch adaptor tagged each cDNA molecule. MiXCR, applied by TCRdb to the 5' RACE reads, yields one record per CDR3 protein. The sample has 850,000 to 1,000,000 distinct CDR3 sequences; about 48% are singletons. Sequenced: blood. The receptor was isolated from a man between 25 and 39 years old in good health. The V gene is TRBV4-1, the J gene TRBJ2-1; D call uncertain. CDR3 sequence reads: CASSQPVYNEQFF. The CDR3 region has the DNA TGCGCCAGCAGCCAACCAGTCTACAATGAGCAGTTCTTC.